The 9 T cell receptor beta chains below all came from one sample that was sequenced in a study of vaccination and CD4 T cells after COVID-19 (dated by TCRdb to 2022 to 2024). The treatment or condition tag for this specimen amounts to: approximately nine-day PBMC culture with coronavirus spike peptide pools or control peptides (ViraFEST assay). These receptors have no known antigen. The library was generated by PCR. The sequencing machine was an Illumina iSeq 100. At the Johns Hopkins FTIC core, DNA from the cultured CD4+ T cells underwent TCR sequencing with the Oncomine TCR Beta short-read assay. TCRdb applied fastp at Q25 and MiXCR to the public reads, then kept only in-frame beta chains. Under each unique CDR3 protein, matching rows form one entry showing the most common genes and DNA. The sample includes roughly 18,000 distinct CDR3 sequences, with 43% observed a single time. The top ten hold approximately 13% of the sample.

The sample taken for sequencing was CD4+ T cells from blood, cultured in vitro. Every receptor here comes from a human donor who had recovered from COVID-19.

This rearrangement joins TRBV20-1 to TRBJ2-1; 11 nucleotides line up with TRBD2. V was clipped by 2 bases and J by 5 bases; unmatched bases: 8. CDR1 is DFQATT, CDR2 SNEGSKA, per germline (reference sequence). The CDR3 has 16 amino acids. This CDR3 reads CSARLAGGQGNNEQFF. Here the CDR3 DNA reads TGCAGTGCTAGACTAGCGGGGGGTCAGGGCAACAATGAGCAGTTCTTC.

This clonotype was observed a few times. This chain uses TRBV27 with TRBJ1-1; possibly TRBD1 for D (6 bases). CDR1 is MNHEY and CDR2 is SMNVEV in the germline V gene (reference sequence). V lost 6 bases and J 1 base, leaving 15 bases between the germline ends. CDR3 length equals 15 residues. This chain's CDR3 is CASRRTPGANTEAFF. The CDR3 DNA reads TGTGCCAGCAGACGGACACCGGGGGCGAACACTGAAGCTTTCTTT.

This chain connects TRBV19 to TRBJ1-4; D might be TRBD1 (6 bases). CDR1 is LNHDA and CDR2 is SQIVND in the germline V gene (reference sequence). CDR3 length: 14 amino acids. Trimming pared 4 bases from V and 11 bases from J, leaving 17 bases between. The DNA for the CDR3 is TGTGCCAGTAGTACAACGAACAGGGTTGCCAAACTGTTTTTT. This gives the protein CASSTTNRVAKLFF.

The chain links TRBV5-1 to TRBJ2-7; weak D call: TRBD2 (6 bases). Germline V gene data show CDR1 as SGHRS and CDR2 as YFSETQ. Trimming removed 3 bases from V and 5 bases from J, with 12 bases in between. This CDR3 comprises 13 residues. Written as DNA, the CDR3 is TGCGCCAGCAGCTGGAGGGGAGATGACGAGCAGTACTTC. It is translated as CASSWRGDDEQYF.

The sample holds a few counts of this clonotype. The chain combines TRBV20-1 with TRBJ2-1; the D is unclear. Per germline, CDR1 DFQATT and CDR2 SNEGSKA (reference sequence). Trimming removed 3 bases from V and 8 bases from J, with 11 bases in between. The CDR3 length is 12 residues. CDR3 DNA: TGCAGTGCTAGGGACGACGGAGATGAGCAGTTCTTC. Its protein product is CSARDDGDEQFF.

The genes are TRBV24-1 and TRBJ1-1, with TRBD1 as a possible D gene (5 bases). V lost 6 bases to trimming and J lost 0 bases, with 7 bases between them. Germline CDR1 KGHDR, CDR2 SFDVKD. This CDR3 is 13 amino acids long. The CDR3 sequence: CATSRGMNTEAFF. The CDR3 coding sequence is TGTGCCACCAGTCGGGGCATGAACACTGAAGCTTTCTTT.

The CDR3 bases are TGTGCCAGCAGGACAACGGGGCAAACAGATACGCAGTATTTT. Its protein product is CASRTTGQTDTQYF. V gene TRBV28 combines with J gene TRBJ2-3; D may be TRBD1 or TRBD2 (5 bases each). This CDR3 spans 14 amino acids. Trimming stripped 6 bases from V and 3 bases from J, with 13 bases between. Germline assignment: CDR1 MDHEN and CDR2 SYDVKM.

This clonotype was detected a few times. This sequence joins TRBV20-1 and TRBJ1-6, with D perhaps matching TRBD1 (6 bases). Germline CDR1 and CDR2: DFQATT and SNEGSKA (reference sequence). Trimming left V 4 bases short and J 5 bases short, with 12 bases between. The CDR3 runs to 14 residues. CDR3 bases: TGCAGTGCTATCCGGACAGAGAATAATTCACCCCTCCACTTT. It is translated as CSAIRTENNSPLHF.

This chain uses TRBV6-2 or TRBV6-3 with TRBJ2-1, with 12 nucleotides matching TRBD2. V lost 6 bases and J lost 0; bases outside the gene matches: 15. Germline CDR1 MNHEY, CDR2 SVGEGT. CDR3 length: 20 residues. DNA of the CDR3: TGTGCCAGCAGCCGAAACCTCGGACTAGCGGGAACTAGCTCCTACAATGAGCAGTTCTTC. This translates into CASSRNLGLAGTSSYNEQFF.